The clone carrying this T cell receptor beta chain was observed a few times. The record originates from a study of OX40 agonist ivuxolimab in advanced cancers. The CDR3 length is 13 residues. Looked up from germline, CDR1 is SGHNT and CDR2 is YYREEE (reference sequence). V was cut by 4 bases and J by 8 bases, with 15 bases left in between. Clones were read by immunoSEQ multiplex PCR, and TCRdb kept only the in-frame ones, dropping some. In the table there are tens of thousands of clones, 88% of which are singletons. Sequencing was performed on CD4+ or CD8+ T cells sorted from blood, taken in a trial of the OX40 agonist ivuxolimab. V is TRBV5-4 and J is TRBJ1-1; TRBD1 might be the D (5 bases). This clonotype was sampled from an adult with an advanced solid tumor such as melanoma, head and neck, liver or kidney cancer. The DNA for the CDR3 is TGTGCCAGCAGCCACCCCGGGACCGTCGAAGCTTTCTTT. Amino acid sequence: CASSHPGTVEAFF.